This T cell receptor beta chain was captured in a study of T cell responses to AZD1222 COVID-19 vaccine. A remark on this clone: Its antigen is not identified.

Whole-study findings and limits: Across spike, vaccine-associated CD4 TCRs were found, dominant at 160-218 and 743-854. Spike-specific TCR breadth and depth went up after people got two AZD1222 doses.

This CDR3 comprises 15 residues. Germline values: CDR1 SGHRS, CDR2 YFSETQ. Trimming removed 0 bases from V and 4 bases from J, with 10 bases in between. Profiled with immunoSEQ multiplex PCR; TCRdb holds only in-frame clones, not every one. The table lists some 150,000 clones, about 91% of them singletons. The TCR sequence derives from an adult in good health. This chain joins TRBV5-1 and TRBJ1-4; a possible D gene is TRBD1 (5 bases). This specimen consisted of peripheral blood, obtained on day 0 of MenACWY control vaccination. The CDR3 DNA is TGCGCCAGCAGCTTGGGAAACAGGTTTAATGAAAAACTGTTTTTT. This gives the protein CASSLGNRFNEKLFF.